These 28 T cell receptor beta chains share one sample of origin, sequenced in a study of T cells after yellow fever vaccination. MiXCR, run by TCRdb on the 5' RACE reads, gives a single entry per CDR3 protein. Counted here are about 320,000 distinct CDR3 sequences, roughly an eighth occurring once; the ten biggest clones make up 3.2%. Sequencing was performed on CD4+ T cells sorted from PBMCs, taken 15 days after the yellow fever booster vaccination. These receptors were taken from a man aged 18 to 30 who received the YFV17D yellow fever vaccine.

This clonotype was detected a few times. V gene TRBV10-2 combines with J gene TRBJ2-3, with 10 bases identical to TRBD2. There are 19 residues in the CDR3. The V gene's germline CDR1 is WSHSY and CDR2 SAAADI. V shed 3 bases and J 2 bases; nucleotides not matched to a gene: 14. CDR3 loop: CASSEASGGRVGTTDTQYF. The DNA for the CDR3 is TGCGCCAGCAGTGAAGCTAGCGGGGGCCGGGTTGGGACCACAGATACGCAGTATTTT.

In its sample, this clonotype was seen a few times. The chain combines TRBV6-5 with TRBJ2-5, with 8 bases aligning to TRBD1. The CDR3 is 13 amino acids. Per the germline V gene, CDR1 is MNHEY and CDR2 is SVGAGI. With V trimmed by 6 bases and J by 2 bases, 2 bases remained unmatched. In nucleotides, the CDR3 is TGTGCCAGCAGCGGGACAGGACAAGAGACCCAGTACTTC. Translated: CASSGTGQETQYF.

This clonotype occurred a few times. The CDR3 DNA follows: TGTGCCATCAGTGAGGGGGGGAACTACTATGGCTACACCTTC. Amino acid sequence: CAISEGGNYYGYTF. This chain links TRBV10-3 with TRBJ1-2; tentatively, D is TRBD1 (5 bases). The V gene lost 2 bases and the J gene lost 3 bases, with 10 bases spanning the gap. The CDR3 loop spans 14 amino acids. From germline, CDR1 is ENHRY and CDR2 SYGVKD.

V is TRBV6-6 and J is TRBJ1-5; tentative D call: TRBD1 (5 bases). The CDR3 is 14 residues long. V was shortened by 0 bases and J by 7 bases, with 10 bases between the two germline ends. The germline V gene has CDR1 MNHNY and CDR2 SVGAGI (reference sequence). The CDR3 sequence is CASSYSRGEQPQHF. CDR3 nucleotide sequence: TGTGCCAGCAGTTACTCCCGGGGCGAACAGCCCCAGCATTTT.

This clonotype occurred many times. This chain connects TRBV7-9 to TRBJ2-3; D is unresolved. CDR3 length: 13 amino acids. V lost 0 bases and J 6 bases, leaving 7 bases between the germline ends. Germline loops: CDR1 SEHNR, CDR2 FQNEAQ (reference sequence). The CDR3 loop reads CASSLAASDTQYF. The CDR3, as DNA: TGTGCCAGCAGCTTAGCGGCATCCGATACGCAGTATTTT.

This clonotype was picked up a small number of times. The V gene is TRBV11-1, the J gene TRBJ2-5, with D unresolved. Trimming stripped 3 bases from V and 2 bases from J, with 10 bases between. There are 14 residues in the CDR3. CDR1 SGHAT and CDR2 FQDESV come from the germline V gene (reference sequence). In DNA, the CDR3 is TGTGCCAGCAGCTTCCAGCTAGGACAAGAGACCCAGTACTTC. Translation gives CASSFQLGQETQYF.

The genes are TRBV7-2 and TRBJ1-6, with TRBD1 identical over 8 bases. CDR3 size: 13 residues. The junction had 7 bases not matched to a gene; V was cut back by 7 bases and J by 11 bases. Per the germline V gene, CDR1 is SGHTA and CDR2 is FQGNSA. For the CDR3, the DNA is TGTGCCAGCATGCCAGGGGGCGGTCCACCCCTCCACTTT. Residues: CASMPGGGPPLHF.

CDR3 coding DNA: TGCAGCGTGGGGACAGGGGTTCTTGGCTACACCTTC. The encoded protein is CSVGTGVLGYTF. The V and J genes are TRBV29-1 and TRBJ1-2; 10 positions match TRBD1. V trimming: 6 bases; J trimming: 7 bases; junction bases outside the gene matches: 5. CDR1 and CDR2 (germline): SQVTM, ANQGSEA. The CDR3 runs to 12 residues.

The chain carries TRBV24-1 and TRBJ1-2, with 12 positions matching TRBD1. Germline loops: CDR1 KGHDR, CDR2 SFDVKD. This CDR3 is built from 13 residues. V gave up 5 bases and J gave up 14 bases; unmatched junction bases: 8. The CDR3 DNA follows: TGTGCCACCAGTGCCTCCGGGACAGGGGGCAGTACCTTC. Protein sequence: CATSASGTGGSTF.

There are a few counts of this clonotype. V gene TRBV6-6 combines with J gene TRBJ2-6; 9 bases are a match to TRBD1. CDR3 length: 19 amino acids. Germline CDR1 MNHNY, CDR2 SVGAGI (reference sequence). The J segment lost 2 bases and the V segment lost 4 bases, leaving 12 bases of the junction unmatched. CDR3 nucleotides: TGTGCCAGCAGTTCACCCGGGACAGGGTGGGTGGCTGGGGCCAACGTCCTGACTTTC. This sequence encodes CASSSPGTGWVAGANVLTF.

This clonotype has more than one count but fewer than ten. The chain recombines TRBV9 with TRBJ2-1; D possibly corresponds to TRBD2 (5 bases). CDR3 length: 16 amino acids. Germline assignment: CDR1 SGDLS and CDR2 YYNGEE. The V end was cut by 0 bases, the J end by 7 bases, with 17 bases between. The CDR3 loop is CASSVGRVEGRNEQFF. Written as DNA, the CDR3 is TGTGCCAGCAGCGTAGGCCGAGTTGAGGGAAGGAATGAGCAGTTCTTC.

The chain joins TRBV7-6 to TRBJ2-3; D perhaps matches TRBD1 (6 bases). Looked up from germline, CDR1 is SGHVS and CDR2 is FNYEAQ. The CDR3 has 16 residues. V lost 5 bases to trimming and J lost 2 bases, with 17 bases between them. For the CDR3, the DNA is TGTGCCAGCAGCCCTAGGGTACAGGGCTTCACAGATACGCAGTATTTT. The encoded protein is CASSPRVQGFTDTQYF.

The rearrangement uses TRBV7-2 and TRBJ1-2; D perhaps matches TRBD1 (5 bases). Trimming pared 5 bases from V and 5 bases from J, leaving 15 bases between. Germline V gene sequence: CDR1 SGHTA, CDR2 FQGNSA. The CDR3 runs to 14 residues. CDR3 DNA sequence: TGTGCCAGCAGCCCCCGAGGGACCCCATATGGCTACACCTTC. Its protein is CASSPRGTPYGYTF.

The count of this clonotype is one. The chain uses TRBV14 and TRBJ2-4, with 11 bases identical to TRBD2. CDR1 and CDR2 (germline): SGHDN, FVKESK. The CDR3 covers 15 residues. V lost 0 bases to trimming and J lost 9 bases; unmatched junction nucleotides: 4. In nucleotides, the CDR3 is TGTGCCAGCAGCCAAGATCTAGCGGGGGGCCGCATTCAGTACTTC. This sequence encodes CASSQDLAGGRIQYF.

This clonotype occurred a few times. The CDR3 here is CASSQVRAINQPQHF. For the CDR3, the DNA is TGTGCCAGCAGCCAAGTGAGGGCCATCAATCAGCCCCAGCATTTT. The chain combines TRBV4-2 with TRBJ1-5; unclear D gene. The CDR3 has 15 amino acids. The V gene lost 1 base and the J gene lost 3 bases, with 10 bases spanning the gap. Germline CDR1 and CDR2: LGHNA and YNFKEQ.

The rearrangement joins TRBV20-1 to TRBJ2-1, with D unresolved. V was pared by 3 bases and J by 12 bases, with 15 bases between. The CDR3 covers 12 residues. Germline loops: CDR1 DFQATT, CDR2 SNEGSKA (reference sequence). For the CDR3, the DNA is TGCAGTGCTAGGCCGGCAGGCTATGGGCAGTTCTTC. Its translation: CSARPAGYGQFF.

The chain recombines TRBV11-2 with TRBJ1-1; 10 bases match TRBD1. This CDR3 is 15 amino acids long. V lost 3 bases and J lost 5; bases outside the gene matches: 6. Germline CDR1 reads SGHAT; CDR2 reads FQNNGV. This chain's CDR3 is CASSLGTGALTEAFF. CDR3 bases: TGTGCCAGCAGCTTGGGGACAGGGGCCCTAACTGAAGCTTTCTTT.

The rearrangement uses TRBV9 and TRBJ1-1, with D perhaps TRBD1 (6 bases). CDR1 SGDLS and CDR2 YYNGEE come from the germline V gene. The CDR3 loop spans 14 amino acids. The V end lost 5 bases, the J end lost 0 bases, and 11 bases lay between the germline ends. The CDR3 DNA is TGTGCCAGCAGTACTACAGGGCTGAACACTGAAGCTTTCTTT. Protein product: CASSTTGLNTEAFF.

The rearrangement joins TRBV4-3 to TRBJ2-7; 11 bases line up with TRBD1. In germline, CDR1 is LGHNA, CDR2 YSLEER. The CDR3 sequence is 17 residues long. With V trimmed by 3 bases and J by 2 bases, 9 bases remained unmatched. In DNA, the CDR3 is TGCGCCAGCAGCCATCACCTGGGGGGACAGGGGGCCTACGAGCAGTACTTC. Residues: CASSHHLGGQGAYEQYF.

This clonotype was seen at least ten times. This rearrangement joins TRBV12-3 or TRBV12-4 to TRBJ2-3; 9 bases are a match to TRBD2. The CDR3 totals 15 residues. J lost 1 base, V lost 2 bases, and 1 base had no gene match. The CDR3 spells CASSLIAGGTDTQYF. The CDR3 DNA reads as TGTGCCAGCAGTTTAATAGCGGGGGGCACAGATACGCAGTATTTT.

This clonotype has more than one count but fewer than ten. The chain combines TRBV11-2 with TRBJ1-2; 8 bases are shared with TRBD1. Germline CDR1 is SGHAT and CDR2 is FQNNGV. This CDR3 has 14 residues. V shed 5 bases, J shed 4 bases, and the junction held 6 bases outside the gene matches. The DNA for the CDR3 is TGTGCCAGCAGCCCAGACAGGGGTGCCTATGGCTACACCTTC. It yields the protein CASSPDRGAYGYTF.

The V gene is TRBV27, the J gene TRBJ1-1; D gene ambiguous. Germline V gives CDR1 MNHEY, CDR2 SMNVEV (reference sequence). The CDR3 sequence is 14 residues long. Deletions cut 6 bases from V and 4 bases from J, with 15 bases between. The CDR3 sequence: CASSLNDWSTEAFF. The DNA for the CDR3 is TGTGCCAGCAGCCTCAATGACTGGAGCACTGAAGCTTTCTTT.

This clonotype was found a few times. The rearrangement joins TRBV7-2 to TRBJ2-5, with a tentative D call TRBD1 (5 bases). Germline assignment: CDR1 SGHTA and CDR2 FQGNSA. Trimming shortened V by 5 bases and J by 5 bases, and 12 bases separated the two germline ends. This CDR3 region has 13 residues. The CDR3 nucleotides are TGTGCCAGCAGCCAAAACAGGCCGGAGACCCAGTACTTC. Amino acid sequence: CASSQNRPETQYF.

This clonotype was seen more than once but under ten times. This sequence joins TRBV5-1 and TRBJ2-2, with TRBD1 as a possible D gene (6 bases). V was pared by 0 bases and J by 4 bases, with 7 bases between. The CDR3 is 14 residues long. In germline, CDR1 is SGHRS, CDR2 YFSETQ. The CDR3: CASSLVQGTGELFF. The CDR3 DNA sequence: TGCGCCAGCAGCTTGGTACAGGGCACCGGGGAGCTGTTTTTT. The full variable domain, with the rest looked up from reference TRBV5-1 and TRBJ2-2, is KAGVTQTPRYLIKTRGQQVTLSCSPISGHRSVSWYQQTPGQGLQFLFEYFSETQRNKGNFPGRFSGRQFSNSRSEMNVSTLELGDSALYLCASSLVQGTGELFFGEGSRLTVL.

The chain uses TRBV7-2 and TRBJ1-4; 8 positions match TRBD1. CDR3 length: 15 residues. The V gene end was trimmed by 2 bases and the J gene end by 6 bases; junction bases not matched to a gene: 5. The V gene's germline CDR1 is SGHTA and CDR2 FQGNSA. The CDR3 region is CASSLYQGAHEKLFF. The CDR3 DNA sequence: TGTGCCAGCAGCTTATACCAGGGGGCACATGAAAAACTGTTTTTT. Together with reference TRBV7-2 and TRBJ1-4, the CDR3 gives the full variable domain: GAGVSQSPSNKVTEKGKDVELRCDPISGHTALYWYRQSLGQGLEFLIYFQGNSAPDKSGLPSDRFSAERTGGSVSTLTIQRTQQEDSAVYLCASSLYQGAHEKLFFGSGTQLSVL.

A few counts support this clonotype. This sequence joins TRBV7-2 and TRBJ1-4; 8 nucleotides align to TRBD1. V shed 1 base and J 8 bases; nucleotides not matched to a gene: 9. Germline V lookup: CDR1 SGHTA, CDR2 FQGNSA. This CDR3 region has 16 residues. The CDR3 bases are TGTGCCAGCAGCTTAGTAGGTCAGGGGGCGCAAGAAAAACTGTTTTTT. It is translated as CASSLVGQGAQEKLFF.

Ten or more counts support this clonotype. The chain couples TRBV20-1 to TRBJ1-2; no clear D gene. CDR3 length: 12 residues. Trimming shortened V by 5 bases and J by 8 bases, and 15 bases separated the two germline ends. Germline-derived CDR1 and CDR2 are DFQATT and SNEGSKA (reference sequence). The CDR3 region is CSAASPTGGYTF. Here the CDR3 DNA reads TGCAGTGCTGCCAGTCCCACTGGCGGCTACACCTTC.

The V and J genes are TRBV6-5 and TRBJ2-1; TRBD2 might be the D (5 bases). The CDR3 spans 13 residues. V was trimmed by 4 bases and J by 8 bases, leaving 12 bases between them. CDR1 and CDR2 from the germline V gene are MNHEY and SVGAGI. The CDR3 loop is CASSLTAADEQFF. As DNA, the CDR3 is TGTGCCAGCAGTTTAACAGCGGCCGATGAGCAGTTCTTC.